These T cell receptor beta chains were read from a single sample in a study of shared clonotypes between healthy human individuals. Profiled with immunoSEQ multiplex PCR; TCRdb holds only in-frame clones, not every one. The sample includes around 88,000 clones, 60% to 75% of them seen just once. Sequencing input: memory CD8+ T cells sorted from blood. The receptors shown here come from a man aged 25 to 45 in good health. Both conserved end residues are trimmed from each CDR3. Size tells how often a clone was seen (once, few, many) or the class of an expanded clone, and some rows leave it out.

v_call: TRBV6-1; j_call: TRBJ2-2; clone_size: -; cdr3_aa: ASSEAPQRVAGELF
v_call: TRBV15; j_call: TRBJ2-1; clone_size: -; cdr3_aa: ATSKGIARGTRGNEQF
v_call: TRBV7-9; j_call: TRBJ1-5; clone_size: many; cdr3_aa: ASSLTGGSLNQPQH
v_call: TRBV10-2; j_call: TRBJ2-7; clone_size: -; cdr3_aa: ASSGLSGNEQY
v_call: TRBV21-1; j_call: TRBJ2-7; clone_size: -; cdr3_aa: ATYEQY
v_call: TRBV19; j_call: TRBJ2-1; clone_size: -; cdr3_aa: ASQTLGTGTSGRNEQF
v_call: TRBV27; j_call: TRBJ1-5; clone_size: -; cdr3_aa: ASSPQLSNQPQH
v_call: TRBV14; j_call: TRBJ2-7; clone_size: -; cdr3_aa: ASSQGLGQY
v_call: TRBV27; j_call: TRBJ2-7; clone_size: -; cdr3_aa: ASSLNVDGSYEQY
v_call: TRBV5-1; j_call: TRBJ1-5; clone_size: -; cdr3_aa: ASSLDIRTLTNSLNQPQH
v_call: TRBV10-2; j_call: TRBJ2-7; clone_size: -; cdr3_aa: ASSYEDRVPSYEQY
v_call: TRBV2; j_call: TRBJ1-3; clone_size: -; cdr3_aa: ASSGSGNSGNTIY
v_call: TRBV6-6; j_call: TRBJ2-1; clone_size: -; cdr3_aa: ASSPDRSSYNEQF
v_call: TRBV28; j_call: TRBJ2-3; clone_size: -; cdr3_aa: ASTPWNLRDISTDTQY
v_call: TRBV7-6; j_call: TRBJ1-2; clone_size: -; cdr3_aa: ASRTAQGYT
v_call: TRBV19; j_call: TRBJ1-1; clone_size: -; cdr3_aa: ASRMGSMNTEAF
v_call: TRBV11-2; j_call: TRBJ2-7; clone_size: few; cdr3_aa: ASSLLQGVWEQY
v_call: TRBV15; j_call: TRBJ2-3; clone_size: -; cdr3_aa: ATSRDTFTDTQY
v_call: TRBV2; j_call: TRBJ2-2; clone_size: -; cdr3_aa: ASSAVRVNTGELF
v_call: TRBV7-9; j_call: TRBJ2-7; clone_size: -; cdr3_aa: ASSPPRQGYEQY
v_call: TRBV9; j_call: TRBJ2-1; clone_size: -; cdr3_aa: ASTTGGVHSYNEQF
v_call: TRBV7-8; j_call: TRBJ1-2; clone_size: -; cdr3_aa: ASSSTVQGSGYT
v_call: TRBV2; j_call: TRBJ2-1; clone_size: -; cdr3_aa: ASRGTQGRGEQF
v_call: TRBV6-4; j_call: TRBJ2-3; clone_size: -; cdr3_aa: ASSQDRTDTQY
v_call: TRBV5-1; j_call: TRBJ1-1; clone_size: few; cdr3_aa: ASSLEPGMNTEAF
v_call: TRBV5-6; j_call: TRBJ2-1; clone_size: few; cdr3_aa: ASSQFRGERMSEQF
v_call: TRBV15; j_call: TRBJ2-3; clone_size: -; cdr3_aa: ATSRGLAGRDTQY
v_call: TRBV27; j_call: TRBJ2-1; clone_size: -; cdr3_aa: ASSKTRPNNEQF
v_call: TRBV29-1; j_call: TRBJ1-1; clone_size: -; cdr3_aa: SVEGRTLVWGTEAF
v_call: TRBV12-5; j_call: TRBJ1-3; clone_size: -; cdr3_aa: ASGLRNTIY
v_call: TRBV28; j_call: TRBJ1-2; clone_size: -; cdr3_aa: ASSRTGTYGYT
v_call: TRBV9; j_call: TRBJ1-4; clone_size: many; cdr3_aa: ASSVGDWGSENEKLF
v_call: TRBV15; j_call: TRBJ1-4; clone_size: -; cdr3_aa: ATSREQGASEKLF
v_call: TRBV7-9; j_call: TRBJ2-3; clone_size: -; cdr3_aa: ASSLGSAGTDTQY
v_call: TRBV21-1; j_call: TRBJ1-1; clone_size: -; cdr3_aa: ASSKREPVMNTEAF
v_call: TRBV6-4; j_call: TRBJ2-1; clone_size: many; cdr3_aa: ASSDSTGGFFEQF
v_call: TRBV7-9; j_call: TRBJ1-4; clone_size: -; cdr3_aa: ASSSNRDRAEKLF
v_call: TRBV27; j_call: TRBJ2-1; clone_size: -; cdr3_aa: ASSGRVRGSSVRNEQF
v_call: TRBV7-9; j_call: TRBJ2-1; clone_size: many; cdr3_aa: ASSQGTGEVHEQF
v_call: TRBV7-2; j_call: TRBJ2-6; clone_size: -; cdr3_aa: ASSSRGRGANVLT
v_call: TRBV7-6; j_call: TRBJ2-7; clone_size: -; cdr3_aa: ASSLVSDLGEQY